What follows are 26 T cell receptor beta chains derived from one specimen sequenced in a study of blood T cell repertoires in COVID-19. Libraries were prepared by immunoSEQ multiplex PCR; TCRdb keeps only in-frame clonotypes and omits some of them. Of some 27,000 clones in the sample, roughly 91% were seen once. Sequenced input: peripheral blood. The receptors shown here come from a man between 45 and 60 years old with active COVID-19.

This clone was observed a few times. The chain has TRBV27 and TRBJ2-1; possible D gene TRBD1, 6 bases. The germline V gene encodes CDR1 MNHEY and CDR2 SMNVEV (reference sequence). This CDR3 has 15 amino acids. Trimming cost V 5 bases and J 4 bases, with 15 bases left between them. CDR3: CASSLTGWPYNEQFF. In DNA, the CDR3 is TGTGCCAGCAGTCTTACAGGGTGGCCTTACAATGAGCAGTTCTTC.

The CDR3 DNA sequence: TGCGCCAGCAGCCAGTACTTGGGGGGCACTGAAGCTTTCTTT. Translating gives CASSQYLGGTEAFF. The chain has TRBV4-1 and TRBJ1-1; D possibly corresponds to TRBD1 (5 bases). The CDR3 extends over 14 amino acids. Trimming cost V 3 bases and J 4 bases, with 12 bases left between them. CDR1 is MGHRA and CDR2 is YSYEKL in the germline V gene.

The chain uses TRBV24-1 and TRBJ2-2; 7 bases line up with TRBD1. Trimming at V came to 3 bases and at J to 3 bases, leaving 9 bases not matched to a gene. The CDR3 is 17 residues long. Germline V lookup: CDR1 KGHDR, CDR2 SFDVKD. This CDR3 reads CATSDTDRAMHTGELFF. CDR3 sequence (DNA): TGTGCCACCAGTGATACCGACAGGGCAATGCACACCGGGGAGCTGTTTTTT.

The rearrangement uses TRBV7-2 and TRBJ2-6, with D unresolved. CDR1 and CDR2 from the germline V gene are SGHTA and FQGNSA. This CDR3 spans 15 amino acids. V shed 4 bases and J shed 3 bases, with 10 bases lying between them. CDR3 bases: TGTGCCAGCAGCTCGCACCGGGTTGGGGCCAACGTCCTGACTTTC. Encoded protein: CASSSHRVGANVLTF.

This CDR3 reads CASSAARVGTEAFF. The CDR3 coding sequence is TGTGCCAGCAGTGCTGCCAGGGTTGGCACTGAAGCTTTCTTT. The gene calls are TRBV2 and TRBJ1-1, with a weak D call TRBD1 (5 bases). CDR3 length equals 14 residues. In germline, CDR1 is SNHLY, CDR2 FYNNEI. V was cut by 4 bases and J by 4 bases, with 13 bases left in between. Full variable domain (missing parts from reference TRBV2 and TRBJ1-1): EPEVTQTPSHQVTQMGQEVILRCVPISNHLYFYWYRQILGQKVEFLVSFYNNEISEKSEIFDDQFSVERPDGSNFTLKIRSTKLEDSAMYFCASSAARVGTEAFFGQGTRLTVV.

J is TRBJ1-1 and V is TRBV6-5, with TRBD1 matching 7 bases. This CDR3 is built from 13 residues. Germline-derived CDR1 and CDR2 are MNHEY and SVGAGI. With V trimmed by 8 bases and J by 7 bases, 10 bases remained unmatched. The CDR3 is CASQGQPVLEAFF. In DNA, the CDR3 is TGTGCCAGCCAGGGACAGCCGGTGCTTGAAGCTTTCTTT.

The V and J genes are TRBV2 and TRBJ1-2; the D gene is possibly TRBD1 (6 bases). The V end lost 5 bases, the J end lost 3 bases, and 13 bases lay between the germline ends. The CDR3 consists of 14 residues. CDR1 is SNHLY and CDR2 is FYNNEI in the germline V gene. CDR3 amino acids: CASSTGRGDYGYTF. The CDR3 nucleotides read TGTGCCAGCAGTACGGGCAGGGGTGACTATGGCTACACCTTC.

This chain links TRBV20-1 with TRBJ2-1; no clear D gene. CDR1 DFQATT and CDR2 SNEGSKA come from the germline V gene (reference sequence). V was clipped by 3 bases and J by 8 bases, with 5 bases between them. The CDR3 loop spans 10 amino acids. The CDR3 bases are TGCAGTGCTAGGTTAGATGAGCAGTTCTTC. Translated: CSARLDEQFF.

The chain combines TRBV9 with TRBJ2-3; 10 bases fit TRBD1. CDR3 length: 16 residues. J lost 4 bases, V lost 3 bases, and 8 bases had no gene match. Germline CDR1 is SGDLS and CDR2 is YYNGEE. DNA of the CDR3: TGTGCCAGCAGCGGCGGGACAGGGGCCCCCGCAGATACGCAGTATTTT. Amino acid sequence: CASSGGTGAPADTQYF.

V usage is TRBV4-1 and J usage is TRBJ2-3; 8 positions agree with TRBD2. Germline assignment: CDR1 MGHRA and CDR2 YSYEKL. J was trimmed by 5 bases and V by 4 bases; bases with no gene match: 5. This CDR3 region has 14 residues. CDR3: CASSPGGLEDTQYF. CDR3 nucleotide sequence: TGCGCCAGCAGCCCGGGAGGGCTTGAAGATACGCAGTATTTT.

The rearrangement links TRBV24-1 to TRBJ2-5, with TRBD1 matching over 7 bases. From germline, CDR1 is KGHDR and CDR2 SFDVKD. This CDR3 has 15 amino acids. V trimming: 4 bases; J trimming: 5 bases; junction bases outside the gene matches: 9. In DNA, the CDR3 is TGTGCCACCAGTGAACCTACACAGGGGCGGGAGACCCAGTACTTC. It translates to CATSEPTQGRETQYF.

The chain carries TRBV6-5 and TRBJ2-7; possible D gene TRBD1, 6 bases. Germline V gene data show CDR1 as MNHEY and CDR2 as SVGAGI. CDR3 size: 13 residues. V was clipped by 6 bases and J by 2 bases, with 11 bases between them. CDR3 loop: CASRGWTAYEQYF. The CDR3, as DNA: TGTGCCAGCAGGGGCTGGACAGCCTACGAGCAGTACTTC.

CDR3 in amino acids: CASRLTGTGTGELFF. DNA for the CDR3: TGTGCCAGCAGGTTAACCGGGACAGGGACCGGGGAGCTGTTTTTT. This sequence joins TRBV11-2 and TRBJ2-2, with 9 bases lining up with TRBD1. The J segment lost 5 bases and the V segment lost 6 bases, leaving 7 bases of the junction unmatched. The CDR3 consists of 15 residues. From germline, CDR1 is SGHAT and CDR2 FQNNGV.

The chain has TRBV1 and TRBJ1-5. TRBV1 is classified as a pseudogene. The CDR3 runs to 19 residues. In nucleotides, the CDR3 is TGCACCAGCATGGAGGGTCGTCAGGGTTGGCGTCGGAGCAATCAGCCCCAGCATTTT. Residues: CTSMEGRQGWRRSNQPQHF.

The chain links TRBV6-6 to TRBJ1-3; D remains ambiguous. CDR3 size: 12 residues. Trimming removed 3 bases at V and 4 bases at J, with 4 bases between. Germline V gene lookup returns CDR1 MNHNY and CDR2 SVGAGI (reference sequence). The DNA for the CDR3 is TGTGCCAGCAGTTATGGCGGAAACACCATATATTTT. Protein: CASSYGGNTIYF.

This chain connects TRBV7-8 to TRBJ1-1; D gene ambiguous. The CDR3 is 15 residues long. V dropped 1 base and J dropped 4 bases, with 13 bases sitting between them. Germline V gene data show CDR1 as SGHVS and CDR2 as FQNEAQ. This CDR3 reads CASSLEGSTSTEAFF. The DNA of the CDR3 is TGTGCCAGCAGCTTAGAGGGCAGCACTAGCACTGAAGCTTTCTTT.

This chain links TRBV19 with TRBJ1-5; a weak D match, TRBD1 (5 bases). V gave up 5 bases and J gave up 3 bases, with 8 bases separating them. The CDR3 runs to 13 residues. Germline loops: CDR1 LNHDA, CDR2 SQIVND (reference sequence). The CDR3: CASSETVNQPQHF. CDR3 nucleotides: TGTGCCAGTAGTGAGACAGTCAATCAGCCCCAGCATTTT.

The chain has TRBV5-6 and TRBJ2-3, with a weak D call TRBD1 (5 bases). The CDR3 loop spans 17 amino acids. From germline, CDR1 is SGHDT and CDR2 YYEEEE. V was trimmed by 1 base and J by 2 bases, leaving 17 bases between them. The CDR3 DNA reads TGTGCCAGCAGCTTGCACGCCAGGGCGTTTGACACAGATACGCAGTATTTT. Translating it yields CASSLHARAFDTDTQYF.

The chain combines TRBV27 with TRBJ1-1; 11 nucleotides match TRBD1. The CDR3 covers 13 residues. V gave up 8 bases and J gave up 5 bases; unmatched junction bases: 4. Looked up from germline, CDR1 is MNHEY and CDR2 is SMNVEV (reference sequence). Here the CDR3 reads CASSDRGRTEAFF. CDR3 coding DNA: TGTGCCAGCTCGGACAGGGGGCGAACTGAAGCTTTCTTT.

This clone was seen a handful of times. The chain carries TRBV2 and TRBJ2-2; the match to TRBD2 covers 8 bases. CDR3 length: 16 residues. Germline V gene data show CDR1 as SNHLY and CDR2 as FYNNEI. V dropped 7 bases and J dropped 4; count of bases not matched to a gene: 11. CDR3 bases: TGTGCCAGCAAGGCCTCTAAACTAGCGGCCACCGGGGAGCTGTTTTTT. This codes for CASKASKLAATGELFF.

The CDR3 loop reads CASSLEGRIVVPDTIYF. The CDR3 DNA follows: TGTGCCAGCAGCTTAGAGGGGAGGATTGTTGTTCCGGACACCATATATTTT. The genes are TRBV11-2 and TRBJ1-3; D unclear. CDR3 length: 17 residues. Trimming shortened V by 0 bases and J by 8 bases, and 20 bases separated the two germline ends. Per germline, CDR1 SGHAT and CDR2 FQNNGV.

V is TRBV7-2 and J is TRBJ2-3; possible D gene TRBD2, 5 bases. The CDR3 is 13 residues long. V lost 1 base and J 5 bases, leaving 7 bases between the germline ends. In germline, CDR1 is SGHTA, CDR2 FQGNSA. CDR3 nucleotide sequence: TGTGCCAGCAGCTTAGTACGGGGAGATACGCAGTATTTT. It translates to CASSLVRGDTQYF.

The table lists this clone with a count of one. The rearrangement joins TRBV6-5 to TRBJ1-2, with D possibly being TRBD1 (5 bases). V lost 2 bases and J lost 6, with 13 bases in between. The CDR3 loop spans 14 amino acids. Per the germline V gene, CDR1 is MNHEY and CDR2 is SVGAGI. The CDR3 reads CASSYLVGGNGYTF. In nucleotides, the CDR3 is TGTGCCAGCAGTTACCTCGTCGGGGGGAATGGCTACACCTTC.

The gene calls are TRBV19 and TRBJ2-4, with a weak D call TRBD2 (5 bases). The CDR3 has 14 amino acids. The ends were cut back, 2 bases at V and 1 base at J, with 6 bases in the middle. From germline, CDR1 is LNHDA and CDR2 SQIVND (reference sequence). CDR3 region: CASSIKRAKNIQYF. The CDR3, as DNA: TGTGCCAGTAGTATAAAGCGGGCCAAAAACATTCAGTACTTC.

This chain links TRBV12-3 or TRBV12-4 with TRBJ2-5; D is perhaps TRBD2 (5 bases). The CDR3 contains 13 residues. V lost 5 bases, J lost 0 bases, and 7 bases lay in between. DNA for the CDR3: TGTGCCAGCAGTCCCGGGGACCAAGAGACCCAGTACTTC. Its protein product is CASSPGDQETQYF.

The gene calls are TRBV2 and TRBJ1-6; TRBD1 matches at 9 bases. This CDR3 has 14 residues. Germline assignment: CDR1 SNHLY and CDR2 FYNNEI. J lost 10 bases, V lost 6 bases, and 7 bases had no gene match. The CDR3 sequence is CASRGNRGQSPLHF. The CDR3 nucleotides read TGTGCCAGCAGGGGGAACAGGGGGCAATCACCCCTCCACTTT.